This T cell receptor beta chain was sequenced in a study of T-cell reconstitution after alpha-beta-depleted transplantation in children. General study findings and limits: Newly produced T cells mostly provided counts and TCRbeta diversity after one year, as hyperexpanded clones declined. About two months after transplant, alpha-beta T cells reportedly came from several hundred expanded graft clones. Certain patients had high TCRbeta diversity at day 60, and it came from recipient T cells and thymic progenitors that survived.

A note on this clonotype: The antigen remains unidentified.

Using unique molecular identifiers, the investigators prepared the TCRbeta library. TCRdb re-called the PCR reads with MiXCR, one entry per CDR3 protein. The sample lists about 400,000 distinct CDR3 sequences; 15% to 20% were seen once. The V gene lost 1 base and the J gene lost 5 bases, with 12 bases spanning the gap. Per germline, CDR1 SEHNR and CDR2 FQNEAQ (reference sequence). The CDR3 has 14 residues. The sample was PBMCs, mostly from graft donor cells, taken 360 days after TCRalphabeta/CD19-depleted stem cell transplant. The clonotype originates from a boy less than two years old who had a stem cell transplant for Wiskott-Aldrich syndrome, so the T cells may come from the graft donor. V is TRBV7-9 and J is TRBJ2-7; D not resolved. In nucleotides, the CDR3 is TGTGCCAGCAGCTTAGAACAGATGTTGGACGAGCAGTACTTC. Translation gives CASSLEQMLDEQYF.